The clone carrying this T cell receptor (beta chain) was detected a few times. The target antigen is unknown. The sample belongs to a study of graft-versus-host responses after intestinal transplantation. Overall study findings and caveats: Detection of GvH clones occurred in recipient marrow, and some had their first appearance in ileum or blood. Maximum circulating GvH clone levels tracked with early post-transplant HvG decreases. Allografts from individuals with graft-donor T cell macrochimerism displayed high graft-versus-host to host-versus-graft clonal ratios.

The table came from immunoSEQ multiplex PCR; TCRdb's copy has only in-frame clones and leaves some out. Counted here are fewer than 85,000 clones, approximately 80% occurring once; the ten biggest clones make up roughly 0.4%. This CDR3 has 13 amino acids. Trimming took 8 bases from V and 1 from J, leaving 14 bases between them. Looked up from germline, CDR1 is SQVTM and CDR2 is ANQGSEA. This sequence joins TRBV29-1 and TRBJ1-1; D gene ambiguous. This sequence was found in a human donor who was the organ donor for an intestinal transplant. The specimen was unstimulated CD4+ T cells sorted from spleen or lymph node cells, collected before transplant. CDR3 nucleotides: TGCAGCCCGTCTAGGTCGCCGAACACTGAAGCTTTCTTT. Translated, it gives CSPSRSPNTEAFF.